What follows is one TCR beta chain and its context. The sample belongs to a study of cytomegalovirus exposure and HLA in healthy donors. Amplification used 60 Vbeta primers and 13 Jbeta primers. TCRdb's copy holds only in-frame clones and misses some; the assay was immunoSEQ multiplex PCR. The sample lists roughly 120,000 clones, roughly 68% seen once, with around 8.2% in the top ten. V was clipped by 0 bases and J by 3 bases; unmatched bases: 3. From germline, CDR1 is MGHRA and CDR2 YSYEKL. The length of the CDR3 is 15 residues. Sequenced: PBMCs. This TCR derives from a young man in good health and CMV-seropositive. The chain combines TRBV4-1 with TRBJ1-2; 8 positions match TRBD1. The CDR3 DNA sequence: TGCGCCAGCAGCCAAGAACACAGGGGGGACTATGGCTACACCTTC. Its protein is CASSQEHRGDYGYTF.